Below are 13 T cell receptor beta chains sequenced from a single sample in a study of cytomegalovirus exposure and HLA in healthy donors. Use of 60 Vbeta and 13 Jbeta primers characterized the PCR. Repertoires were generated with immunoSEQ multiplex PCR, while TCRdb's copy carries only in-frame clones and drops some. In the table there are 95,000 to 100,000 clones, 76% of which are singletons. Sequencing was performed on PBMCs. These receptor sequences come from a man between 35 and 55 years old in good health and CMV-seronegative.

The V and J genes are TRBV10-3 and TRBJ2-7, with 7 bases that match TRBD1. CDR1 is ENHRY, CDR2 SYGVKD, per germline. Germline trimming cut 7 bases from V and 1 base from J; bases unmatched to any gene: 4. The CDR3 runs to 13 residues. The CDR3 coding sequence is TGTGCCATCAATACAGGGGTTTCCTACGAGCAGTACTTC. Translating gives CAINTGVSYEQYF.

The chain couples TRBV7-3 to TRBJ2-1; 8 bases are shared with TRBD2. This CDR3 has 16 residues. Germline lookup yields CDR1 SGHTA and CDR2 FQGTGA. V was pared by 3 bases and J by 2 bases, with 6 bases of the junction left unmatched. CDR3 region: CASSLLAGVTYNEQFF. CDR3 bases: TGTGCCAGCAGCTTGCTAGCGGGCGTCACCTACAATGAGCAGTTCTTC.

The chain joins TRBV5-1 to TRBJ1-2; TRBD1 is a possible D gene (5 bases). The CDR3 length is 14 residues. V gave up 1 base and J gave up 2 bases, with 9 bases separating them. Per the germline V gene, CDR1 is SGHRS and CDR2 is YFSETQ. In DNA form, the CDR3 reads TGCGCCAGCAGCTTGCAGGGTTCCAACTATGGCTACACCTTC. Its translation is CASSLQGSNYGYTF.

The V and J genes are TRBV15 and TRBJ2-7; D remains unclear. Trimming removed 5 bases from V and 4 bases from J, with 9 bases in between. The CDR3 runs 12 residues. Germline V CDR1 and CDR2: LNHNV, YYDKDF (reference sequence). This CDR3 is CATSSLEYEQYF. CDR3 DNA: TGTGCCACCAGCTCCCTAGAGTACGAGCAGTACTTC.

V gene TRBV28 combines with J gene TRBJ1-1; 7 bases align to TRBD1. There are 15 residues in the CDR3. V was clipped by 2 bases and J by 1 base; unmatched bases: 4. From germline, CDR1 is MDHEN and CDR2 SYDVKM. The CDR3 loop reads CASSLPGTANTEAFF. In DNA, the CDR3 is TGTGCCAGCAGTTTACCCGGGACAGCGAACACTGAAGCTTTCTTT.

This rearrangement joins TRBV28 to TRBJ2-3, with D possibly matching TRBD2 (5 bases). Deletions cut 1 base from V and 5 bases from J, with 7 bases between. This CDR3 spans 13 amino acids. Germline assignment: CDR1 MDHEN and CDR2 SYDVKM. The CDR3 protein is CASSLLEGDTQYF. CDR3 bases: TGTGCCAGCAGTTTATTAGAGGGAGATACGCAGTATTTT.

The chain recombines TRBV11-2 with TRBJ1-6, with D hard to call. Trimming stripped 0 bases from V and 10 bases from J, with 13 bases between. The CDR3 has 15 residues. CDR1 is SGHAT and CDR2 is FQNNGV in the germline V gene. This CDR3 is CASSLDRGARSPLHF. CDR3 coding DNA: TGTGCCAGCAGCTTAGATCGGGGAGCTCGGTCACCCCTCCACTTT.

In its sample, this clone was seen a few times. Within the sample, other DNA sequences also encode this same CDR3. The CDR3: CASSLVGAGTEAFF. In DNA form, the CDR3 reads TGTGCCAGCAGCTTGGTGGGGGCTGGCACTGAAGCTTTCTTT. The V gene is TRBV5-6, the J gene TRBJ1-1; perhaps TRBD1 as D (6 bases). The CDR3 has 14 amino acids. Germline loops: CDR1 SGHDT, CDR2 YYEEEE. V lost 0 bases, J lost 4 bases, and 10 bases lay in between.

V gene TRBV5-1 combines with J gene TRBJ1-2, with TRBD1 as a possible D gene (6 bases). This CDR3 comprises 15 residues. The germline gives CDR1 SGHRS, CDR2 YFSETQ. V lost 0 bases and J 2 bases, leaving 11 bases between the germline ends. The CDR3 sequence: CASSLVGAPNYGYTF. The DNA for the CDR3 is TGCGCCAGCAGCTTGGTGGGGGCGCCCAACTATGGCTACACCTTC.

As regards this clone: Additional DNA sequences in this sample encode the identical CDR3. The rearrangement links TRBV15 to TRBJ2-5, with 9 bases fitting TRBD1. The trim removed 2 bases at V and 5 bases at J, leaving 6 bases unmatched. This CDR3 has 15 residues. CDR1 LNHNV and CDR2 YYDKDF come from the germline V gene (reference sequence). CDR3 residues: CATSRQQGARETQYF. The CDR3 DNA follows: TGTGCCACCAGCAGACAACAGGGGGCTCGGGAGACCCAGTACTTC.

V and J are TRBV7-9 and TRBJ1-6, with a weak D call TRBD1 (5 bases). The CDR3 has 15 residues. Germline V CDR1 and CDR2: SEHNR, FQNEAQ (reference sequence). V lost 1 base, J lost 7 bases, and 11 bases lay in between. CDR3 sequence: CASSLVQGSNSPLHF. The CDR3 region has the DNA TGTGCCAGCAGCTTAGTTCAGGGAAGCAATTCACCCCTCCACTTT.

The chain carries TRBV9 and TRBJ2-5, with TRBD2 matching over 13 bases. The J segment lost 5 bases and the V segment lost 4 bases, leaving 5 bases of the junction unmatched. Germline CDR1 reads SGDLS; CDR2 reads YYNGEE. CDR3 length: 15 residues. DNA for the CDR3: TGTGCCAGCAGCCCCCGGGGACTAGCGGGGGAGACCCAGTACTTC. Translating gives CASSPRGLAGETQYF.

The V and J genes are TRBV30 and TRBJ1-1, with 9 nucleotides matching TRBD1. J was trimmed by 6 bases and V by 4 bases; bases with no gene match: 6. The CDR3 is 13 amino acids. Germline V gene data show CDR1 as GTSNPN and CDR2 as SVGIG (reference sequence). CDR3 sequence reads: CAWMTGGRSEAFF. In nucleotides, the CDR3 is TGTGCCTGGATGACAGGGGGACGATCTGAAGCTTTCTTT.